Shown below are 21 T cell receptor beta chains from a single sample sequenced in a study of T cell repertoires in cytomegalovirus infection (dated by TCRdb to 2018 to 2020). TCRdb lists the instrument as Illumina HiSeq 1500. TCRdb cleaned the public reads at Q25 with fastp, built clones with MiXCR and kept in-frame beta chains. Rows with one shared CDR3 protein collapse into an entry with the most common genes and DNA. Counted in this sample were almost 300,000 distinct CDR3 sequences; roughly 9.3% of them appeared once. The ten largest clones represent approximately 2.3% of the sample. The specimen was PBMCs. These receptors were collected from a human donor in good health (CMV status not recorded). Some clones in this sample may be carry-over from other donors' samples.

This clonotype was seen ten or more times. V is TRBV20-1 and J is TRBJ2-5; D may correspond to TRBD1 or TRBD2 (5 bases each). Between the trimmed V and J ends, which lost 1 base and 0 bases, there was a span of 12 bases. This CDR3 spans 15 amino acids. CDR1 DFQATT and CDR2 SNEGSKA come from the germline V gene (reference sequence). The CDR3 sequence: CSARAQGAYQETQYF. The CDR3 DNA reads as TGCAGTGCTAGAGCCCAGGGAGCGTACCAAGAGACCCAGTACTTC.

This chain uses TRBV2 with TRBJ2-5; the match to TRBD1 covers 9 bases. V lost 8 bases and J lost 4; bases outside the gene matches: 5. Germline V lookup: CDR1 SNHLY, CDR2 FYNNEI. This CDR3 contains 13 residues. This CDR3 is CASGQGIAETQYF. The CDR3 bases are TGTGCCAGCGGACAGGGGATTGCAGAGACCCAGTACTTC.

Turning to this clonotype: The junction departs from germline at one end; a sequencing error may be responsible. The chain combines TRBV14 with TRBJ2-2, with a weak D call TRBD1 (5 bases). CDR1 and CDR2 (germline): SGHDN, FVKESK. The length of the CDR3 is 16 residues. The CDR3 loop reads CASSQTTVANIGELFF. The DNA for the CDR3 is TGTGCCAGCAGCCAGACGACAGTGGCAAACATCGGGGAGCTGTTTTTT.

This clonotype was observed a handful of times. V gene TRBV10-1 combines with J gene TRBJ2-1, with D possibly being TRBD1 (5 bases). The CDR3 sequence is 11 residues long. Trimming shortened V by 3 bases and J by 13 bases, and 10 bases separated the two germline ends. The germline CDR1 and CDR2 sequences are WNHNN and SYGVQD (reference sequence). CDR3 residues: CASSEGVPQFF. The CDR3 DNA sequence: TGCGCCAGCAGTGAAGGGGTCCCCCAGTTCTTC.

This clonotype was recorded many times. The chain uses TRBV10-3 and TRBJ2-7; perhaps TRBD2 as D (6 bases). The CDR3 totals 14 residues. Per the germline V gene, CDR1 is ENHRY and CDR2 is SYGVKD. Between the trimmed V and J ends, which lost 6 bases and 0 bases, there was a span of 12 bases. CDR3 nucleotides: TGTGCCATCAGGACTAGTGGGAACTCCTACGAGCAGTACTTC. Translated, it gives CAIRTSGNSYEQYF.

This clonotype has a count of ten or more. This chain uses TRBV4-1 with TRBJ2-2; D gene unclear. In germline, CDR1 is MGHRA, CDR2 YSYEKL. The CDR3 extends over 14 amino acids. V lost 0 bases to trimming and J lost 0 bases, with 2 bases between them. The CDR3 here is CASSQDPNTGELFF. For the CDR3, the DNA is TGCGCCAGCAGCCAAGACCCGAACACCGGGGAGCTGTTTTTT.

This rearrangement joins TRBV29-1 to TRBJ2-3; tentatively, D is TRBD2 (5 bases). CDR3 length: 13 amino acids. From germline, CDR1 is SQVTM and CDR2 ANQGSEA. V lost 4 bases to trimming and J lost 9 bases, with 17 bases between them. The DNA for the CDR3 is TGCAGCGTTGCCCTGAGTGAGGGAAACACGCAGTATTTT. Translation gives CSVALSEGNTQYF.

This clonotype was observed a handful of times. The chain uses TRBV5-1 and TRBJ1-1; 8 positions match TRBD1. CDR1 is SGHRS and CDR2 is YFSETQ in the germline V gene. The J segment lost 2 bases and the V segment lost 2 bases, leaving 8 bases of the junction unmatched. This CDR3 contains 16 residues. The CDR3 coding sequence is TGCGCCAGCAGCTTCACTCGGACAGGGCGAAACACTGAAGCTTTCTTT. This translates into CASSFTRTGRNTEAFF. The entire variable domain, with the rest obtained from reference TRBV5-1 and TRBJ1-1, is as follows: KAGVTQTPRYLIKTRGQQVTLSCSPISGHRSVSWYQQTPGQGLQFLFEYFSETQRNKGNFPGRFSGRQFSNSRSEMNVSTLELGDSALYLCASSFTRTGRNTEAFFGQGTRLTVV.

In its sample, this clonotype was seen many times. The chain combines TRBV14 with TRBJ1-2; D ambiguous. The germline V gene has CDR1 SGHDN and CDR2 FVKESK. V was pared by 8 bases and J by 4 bases, with 23 bases between. The CDR3 has 16 amino acids. DNA of the CDR3: TGTGCCAGCCGAAAGGAGGCAGCCTCCAACCGCTATGGCTACACCTTC. This codes for CASRKEAASNRYGYTF.

This clonotype was observed at least ten times. This chain connects TRBV10-3 to TRBJ2-2; perhaps TRBD2 as D (6 bases). V was pared by 4 bases and J by 3 bases, with 9 bases between. Germline V CDR1 and CDR2: ENHRY, SYGVKD. This CDR3 is built from 14 residues. The CDR3 is CAISAVADTGELFF. The CDR3 nucleotides read TGTGCCATCAGTGCTGTAGCGGACACCGGGGAGCTGTTTTTT.

This clonotype was seen many times. The chain combines TRBV7-2 with TRBJ2-7, with D perhaps TRBD1 (6 bases). The CDR3 is 17 amino acids. With 2 bases removed from V and 4 bases from J, the gap between germline ends came to 21 bases. Germline CDR1 is SGHTA and CDR2 is FQGNSA. The CDR3 sequence is CASSLRQQGIGSYEQYF. CDR3 nucleotide sequence: TGTGCCAGCAGCTTAAGGCAACAGGGTATTGGGTCGTACGAGCAGTACTTC.

This clonotype appeared many times. The rearrangement links TRBV28 to TRBJ2-5, with TRBD2 identical over 7 bases. The CDR3 spans 13 residues. Per the germline V gene, CDR1 is MDHEN and CDR2 is SYDVKM. V lost 8 bases to trimming and J lost 4 bases; unmatched junction nucleotides: 7. The chain's CDR3 is CASDPGRVETQYF. DNA of the CDR3: TGTGCCAGCGATCCGGGGAGGGTAGAGACCCAGTACTTC.

This clonotype was seen ten or more times. The chain couples TRBV6-5 to TRBJ2-1, with 12 bases matching TRBD2. Germline values: CDR1 MNHEY, CDR2 SVGAGI. The CDR3 loop spans 15 amino acids. V was pared by 5 bases and J by 15 bases, with 14 bases of the junction left unmatched. CDR3 bases: TGTGCCAGCAGTAAAACTAGCGGGGGGCATGAGACGCGGTTCTTC. Translating gives CASSKTSGGHETRFF.

This clonotype was counted a few times. The rearrangement joins TRBV3-1 to TRBJ2-1, with TRBD2 matching 9 bases. The CDR3 loop spans 14 amino acids. Trimming removed 8 bases from V and 4 bases from J; junction bases left unmatched: 6. Per the germline V gene, CDR1 is LGHDT and CDR2 is YNNKEL (reference sequence). CDR3: CASVAAGGYNEQFF. The DNA of the CDR3 is TGTGCCAGCGTCGCGGCGGGGGGGTACAATGAGCAGTTCTTC.

This clonotype was detected ten times or more. J is TRBJ1-5 and V is TRBV28; D remains unclear. Germline CDR1 is MDHEN and CDR2 is SYDVKM. This CDR3 comprises 15 residues. V was pared by 4 bases and J by 7 bases, with 17 bases between. The CDR3 sequence is CASSSPGEGKQPQHF. CDR3 coding DNA: TGTGCCAGCAGTTCCCCTGGGGAGGGAAAACAGCCCCAGCATTTT.

This clonotype occurred many times. The chain joins TRBV6-2 or TRBV6-3 to TRBJ1-6; D possibly corresponds to TRBD1 (6 bases). Germline V lookup: CDR1 MNHEY, CDR2 SVGEGT. Trimming stripped 4 bases from V and 6 bases from J, with 10 bases between. The CDR3 totals 14 residues. CDR3 residues: CASSWGRGNSPLHF. CDR3 sequence (DNA): TGTGCCAGCAGTTGGGGCAGGGGTAATTCACCCCTCCACTTT.

In this sample, this clonotype turned up many times. This chain uses TRBV20-1 with TRBJ1-2; 8 nucleotides align to TRBD1. The CDR3 has 13 amino acids. V shed 8 bases, J shed 4 bases, and the junction held 9 bases outside the gene matches. Per the germline V gene, CDR1 is DFQATT and CDR2 is SNEGSKA (reference sequence). CDR3 bases: TGCAGTTTAACTACAGGGGGATTCTATGGCTACACCTTC. Residues: CSLTTGGFYGYTF.

The V call is TRBV29-1, the J call TRBJ2-3; 10 nucleotides match TRBD1. Germline CDR1 is SQVTM and CDR2 is ANQGSEA. V shed 0 bases, J shed 5 bases, and the junction held 14 bases outside the gene matches. The CDR3 totals 18 residues. CDR3 DNA sequence: TGCAGCGTTGAAGAAACGACCGTAGGGACAGGGGTGATAGATACGCAGTATTTT. Its protein product is CSVEETTVGTGVIDTQYF.

This clonotype has a count of ten or more. The V and J genes are TRBV7-2 and TRBJ2-7; unclear D gene. V lost 5 bases and J 2 bases, leaving 10 bases between the germline ends. Germline V gene lookup returns CDR1 SGHTA and CDR2 FQGNSA. CDR3 size: 13 residues. The CDR3 region has the DNA TGTGCCAGCAGCGTCGCTGTTACCTACGAGCAGTACTTC. Protein product: CASSVAVTYEQYF.

This clonotype was recorded many times. The CDR3 sequence is CASSSQLVYNEQFF. The CDR3 DNA reads TGTGCCAGCAGTTCCCAACTAGTTTACAATGAGCAGTTCTTC. The V gene is TRBV6-6, the J gene TRBJ2-1; maybe TRBD2 (5 bases). Per the germline V gene, CDR1 is MNHNY and CDR2 is SVGAGI (reference sequence). V lost 4 bases and J lost 4, with 11 bases in between. This CDR3 spans 14 amino acids.

This clonotype has at least ten counts. V usage is TRBV28 and J usage is TRBJ2-5; D may correspond to TRBD1 or TRBD2 (5 bases each). The V gene lost 7 bases and the J gene lost 4 bases, with 16 bases spanning the gap. The CDR3 length is 14 residues. Germline V gene sequence: CDR1 MDHEN, CDR2 SYDVKM. CDR3 residues: CASTPWGSRETQYF. CDR3 coding DNA: TGTGCCAGCACTCCTTGGGGGAGTCGAGAGACCCAGTACTTC.